A selection of T cell receptor beta chains follows, all from one sample in a study of beta chain features in type 1 diabetes. Here immunoSEQ multiplex PCR was the method, and the copy in TCRdb shows in-frame clones only, minus some. This table holds 310,000 or so clones, around 7.6% found once. The material sequenced was central memory CD4+ T cells from blood. Receptor source: a woman aged 18-29 years in good health. CDR3s include the opening cysteine and the closing phenylalanine or tryptophan. A D gene is named only where the DNA matches it firmly. A clone size is listed for some rows: how often the clone was seen (once, few, many), or a class if it is expanded.

NA	NA	TRBV7-9	TRBJ2-3	TGTGCCAGCAGCTTTGGGGGTATGGCAGATACGCAGTATTTT	CASSFGGMADTQYF
NA	few	TRBV6-6	TRBJ1-1	TGTGCCAGCAGTTACAACACCGGGAACACTGAAGCTTTCTTT	CASSYNTGNTEAFF
NA	NA	TRBV4-2	TRBJ1-4	TGTGCCAGCAGCCAAGCCTTAGGGGCAACTAATGAAAAACTGTTTTTT	CASSQALGATNEKLFF
NA	NA	TRBV28	TRBJ1-5	TGTGCCAGCAGTTTGGGCAGCAATCAGCCCCAGCATTTT	CASSLGSNQPQHF
TRBD1	many	TRBV5-1	TRBJ2-5	TGCGCCAGCAGCAGGGACAGGGGAGAGACCCAGTACTTC	CASSRDRGETQYF
NA	few	TRBV5-6	TRBJ2-6	TGTGCCAGCAGCTTGAAATGGGGTTGGCGCTCTGGGGCCAACGTCCTGACTTTC	CASSLKWGWRSGANVLTF
NA	few	TRBV4-2	TRBJ2-1	TGTGCCAGCAGCCAAGTAGATACTAGTTACGCGTTCCAGTTCTTC	CASSQVDTSYAFQFF
NA	NA	TRBV4-2	TRBJ2-6	TGTGCCAGCAGCCAATTCTTGGGGGGCGCTGGGGCCAACGTCCTGACTTTC	CASSQFLGGAGANVLTF
NA	few	TRBV6-6	TRBJ2-6	TGTGCCAGCTGTTTTGGTGGGGCCAACGTCCTGACTTTC	CASCFGGANVLTF
NA	many	TRBV2	TRBJ2-1	TGTGCCAGCAGCCGGGACCTTGCGTGGGAGCAGTTCTTC	CASSRDLAWEQFF
NA	NA	TRBV7-9	TRBJ2-4	TGTGCCAGCAGCTTAAGAAACACAGAAAACATTCAGTACTTC	CASSLRNTENIQYF
TRBD2	few	TRBV28	TRBJ2-5	TGTGCCAGCCTCCCTGGGAGGGGTGGGGAGACCCAGTACTTC	CASLPGRGGETQYF
NA	few	TRBV25-1	TRBJ1-1	TGTGCCAGCAGTGACCAAGTTAACACTGAAGCTTTCTTT	CASSDQVNTEAFF
NA	many	TRBV15	TRBJ1-5	TGTGCCACCAGCAGAGATAAGGGATACAATCAGCCCCAGCATTTT	CATSRDKGYNQPQHF
NA	NA	TRBV5-1	TRBJ2-3	TGCGCCAGCAGCTTGGTGGGGAGTACCACAGATACGCAGTATTTT	CASSLVGSTTDTQYF
NA	NA	TRBV7-9	TRBJ1-4	TGTGCCAGCAGCTTAACGGGTTTTGCTAATGAAAAACTGTTTTTT	CASSLTGFANEKLFF
NA	many	TRBV27	TRBJ2-2	TGTGCCAGCAGTTTATCTAACACCGGGGAGCTGTTTTTT	CASSLSNTGELFF
NA	few	TRBV9	TRBJ2-7	TGTGCCAGCAGCGTAGGGGTAGCTCTCCAATTC	CASSVGVALQF
TRBD1	NA	TRBV13	TRBJ2-1	TGTGCCAGCAGCCGACAGGGGCAACTCTCCTACAATGAGCAGTTCTTC	CASSRQGQLSYNEQFF
TRBD1	NA	TRBV7-2	TRBJ2-3	TGTGCCAGCAGCTTAGGACCGGGACAGGGCAGCACAGATACGCAGTATTTT	CASSLGPGQGSTDTQYF
NA	few	TRBV7-6	TRBJ2-5	TGTGCCAGCAGCGCCTTGGGGACTTCGTACCAAGAGACCCAGTACTTC	CASSALGTSYQETQYF
NA	NA	TRBV7-2	TRBJ2-7	TGTGCCAGCAGCTTAGCCCTTGGGGAGAGCTCCTACGAGCAGTACTTC	CASSLALGESSYEQYF
NA	few	TRBV2	TRBJ2-5	TGTGCCAGCAGATTTAATGAGGGCGAGGAGACCCAGTACTTC	CASRFNEGEETQYF
NA	NA	TRBV11-2	TRBJ2-1	TGTGCCAGCAGCTTTACGAGGATCGGGATTAGAGAGCAGTTCTTC	CASSFTRIGIREQFF
NA	few	TRBV10-3	TRBJ2-7	TGTGCCATCAGTGAGTCGGCCCTTACCGCCCGCTCCGAGCAGTACTTC	CAISESALTARSEQYF
NA	few	TRBV6-1	TRBJ1-2	TGTGCCAGCAGTGATCCCGGGACGGGTAACTATGGCTACACCTTC	CASSDPGTGNYGYTF
TRBD2	NA	TRBV7-9	TRBJ2-1	TGTGCCAGCAGCTTACTCGGGACTAGTGTTTTGGGGCCTTACAATGAGCAGTTCTTC	CASSLLGTSVLGPYNEQFF